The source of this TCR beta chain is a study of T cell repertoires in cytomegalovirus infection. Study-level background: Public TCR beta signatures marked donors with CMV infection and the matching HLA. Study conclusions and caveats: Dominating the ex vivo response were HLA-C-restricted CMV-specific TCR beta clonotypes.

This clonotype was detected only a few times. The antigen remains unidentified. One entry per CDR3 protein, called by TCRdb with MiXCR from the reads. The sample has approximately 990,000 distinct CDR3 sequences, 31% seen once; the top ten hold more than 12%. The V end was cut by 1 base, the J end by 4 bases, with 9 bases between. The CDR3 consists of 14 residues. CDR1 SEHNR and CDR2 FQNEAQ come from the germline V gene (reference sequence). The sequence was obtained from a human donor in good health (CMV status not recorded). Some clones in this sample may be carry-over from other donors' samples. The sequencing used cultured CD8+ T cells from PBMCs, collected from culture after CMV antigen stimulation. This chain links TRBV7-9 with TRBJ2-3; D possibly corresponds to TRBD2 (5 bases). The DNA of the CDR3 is TGTGCCAGCAGCTTAGGATCGCGGGCAGATACGCAGTATTTT. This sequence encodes CASSLGSRADTQYF.